A single count supports the clone carrying this T cell receptor (beta chain). This specimen belongs to a study of blood T cell repertoires in COVID-19. Study-level background: PBMCs, B-cell-depleted T cells, or T cells provided the cDNA or gDNA that made up the material.

J lost 0 bases, V lost 6 bases, and 5 bases had no gene match. This CDR3 is built from 15 residues. Germline CDR1 MNHEY, CDR2 SVGAGI. Original processing methods: Reference gene primers were amplified, and this amplification served to estimate nucleated cell counts. Sequencing was performed with immunoSEQ multiplex PCR; in TCRdb, only in-frame clones are kept and a portion is missing. Clone size and V and J calls were adopted from that table, with D and trimming inferred from the DNA. The sample includes 390,000 or so clones, around 89% of them seen just once. V is TRBV6-5 and J is TRBJ1-3, with 7 bases aligning to TRBD1. This TCR derives from a man aged 18 to 29 with active or convalescent COVID-19. The sample taken for sequencing was peripheral blood. CDR3 region: CASSPDRSSGNTIYF. CDR3 coding DNA: TGTGCCAGCAGCCCGGACAGGAGCTCTGGAAACACCATATATTTT.